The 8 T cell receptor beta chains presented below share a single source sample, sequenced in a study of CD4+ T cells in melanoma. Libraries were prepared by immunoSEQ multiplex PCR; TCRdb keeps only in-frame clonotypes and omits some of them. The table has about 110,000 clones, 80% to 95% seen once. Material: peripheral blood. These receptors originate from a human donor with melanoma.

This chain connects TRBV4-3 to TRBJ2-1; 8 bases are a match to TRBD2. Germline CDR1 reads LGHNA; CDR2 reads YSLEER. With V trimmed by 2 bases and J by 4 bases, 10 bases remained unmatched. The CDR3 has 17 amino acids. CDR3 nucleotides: TGCGCCAGCAGCCAACGCGCCTATAGCGGGGTTTACAATGAGCAGTTCTTC. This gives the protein CASSQRAYSGVYNEQFF.

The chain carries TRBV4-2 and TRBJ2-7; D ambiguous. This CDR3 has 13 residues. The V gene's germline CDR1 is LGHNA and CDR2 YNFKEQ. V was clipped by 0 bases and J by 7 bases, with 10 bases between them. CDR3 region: CASSQDMYLEQYF. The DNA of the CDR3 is TGTGCCAGCAGCCAAGATATGTATCTGGAGCAGTACTTC.

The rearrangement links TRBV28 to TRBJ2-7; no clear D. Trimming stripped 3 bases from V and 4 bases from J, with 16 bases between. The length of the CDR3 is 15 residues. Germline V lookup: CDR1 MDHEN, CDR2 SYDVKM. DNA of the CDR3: TGTGCCAGCAGTTTCCCGTTTCCCGAAACGTACGAGCAGTACTTC. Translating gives CASSFPFPETYEQYF.

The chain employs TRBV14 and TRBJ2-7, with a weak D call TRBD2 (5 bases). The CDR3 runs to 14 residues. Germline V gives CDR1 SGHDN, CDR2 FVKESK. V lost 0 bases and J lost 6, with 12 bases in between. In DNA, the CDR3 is TGTGCCAGCAGCCAAGATCGGAGGTCTGGCGAGCAGTACTTC. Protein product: CASSQDRRSGEQYF.

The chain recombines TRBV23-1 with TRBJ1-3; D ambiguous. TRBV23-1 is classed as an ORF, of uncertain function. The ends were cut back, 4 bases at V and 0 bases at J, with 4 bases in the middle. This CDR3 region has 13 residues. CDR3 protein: CASSRYSGNTIYF. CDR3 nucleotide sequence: TGCGCCAGCAGTCGATACTCTGGAAACACCATATATTTT.

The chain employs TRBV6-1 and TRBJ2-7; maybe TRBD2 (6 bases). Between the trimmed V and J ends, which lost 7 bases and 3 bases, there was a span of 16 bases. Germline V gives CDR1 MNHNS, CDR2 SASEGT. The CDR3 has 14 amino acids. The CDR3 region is CASNRKGLYYEQYF. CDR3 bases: TGTGCCAGCAACCGAAAGGGACTTTACTACGAGCAGTACTTC.

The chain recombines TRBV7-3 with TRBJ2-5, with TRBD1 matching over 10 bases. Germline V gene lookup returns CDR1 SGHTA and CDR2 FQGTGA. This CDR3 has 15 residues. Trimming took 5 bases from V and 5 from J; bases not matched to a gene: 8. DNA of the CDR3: TGTGCCAGCAGCACGACAGGGGGCAGGATGGAGACCCAGTACTTC. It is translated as CASSTTGGRMETQYF.

This chain's CDR3 is CAWSSGLSYEQYF. As DNA, the CDR3 is TGTGCCTGGAGTTCAGGGCTCTCCTACGAGCAGTACTTC. The V call is TRBV30, the J call TRBJ2-7; a possible D gene is TRBD1 (5 bases). The germline V gene has CDR1 GTSNPN and CDR2 SVGIG (reference sequence). Trimming removed 2 bases at V and 0 bases at J, with 8 bases between. The CDR3 runs 13 residues.